This record covers a single TCR beta chain. The data were taken from a study of technical replicates of blood from several donors. The CDR3 runs 15 residues. The germline CDR1 and CDR2 sequences are SEHNR and FQNEAQ (reference sequence). Losses at the gene ends were 4 bases for V and 15 bases for J; bases not matched to a gene: 12. Sequencing used immunoSEQ multiplex PCR; TCRdb keeps in-frame clones, though not all of them. The sample lists around 100,000 clones, 96% occurring once. The source of this sequence is a human donor in good health. Sequencing was performed on T cells isolated from PBMCs. This chain connects TRBV7-9 to TRBJ2-1, with 13 bases fitting TRBD2. The CDR3 DNA reads TGTGCCAGCAGCTCACTACTAGCGGGGGGGCCTGGGGTGTTCTTC. Translating it yields CASSSLLAGGPGVFF.